Shown below are 23 T cell receptor beta chains from a single sample sequenced in a study of T cell repertoires in ileal Crohn's disease (dated by TCRdb to between 2018 and 2021). Library creation used the immunoSEQ multiplex PCR assay. The table comes from immuneACCESS by way of TCRdb, which keeps in-frame sequences with V and J called. Part of the clones is missing from these tables; in studies checked, under half for an unresolved V gene and the rest for unknown reasons. For this sample there are about 4,700 clones; approximately 82% appear just once. 12% of the sample is in the top ten clones. Sequences were obtained from ileal tissue. These receptors were obtained from an adult with Crohn's disease.

This sequence joins TRBV27 and TRBJ2-3, with TRBD2 matching 7 bases. The junction had 30 bases not matched to a gene; V was cut back by 1 base and J by 2 bases. Looked up from germline, CDR1 is MNHEY and CDR2 is SMNVEV (reference sequence). This CDR3 is 24 amino acids long. Written as DNA, the CDR3 is TGTGCCAGCAGTTTATTTATTCTCCTAACGTTGCTAGCGGCTTTAAGAAAGCACACAGATACGCAGTATTTT. This encodes CASSLFILLTLLAALRKHTDTQYF.

This chain links TRBV4-1 with TRBJ1-6; no definite D call. This CDR3 has 15 residues. Trimming cost V 2 bases and J 10 bases, with 15 bases left between them. The germline V gene has CDR1 MGHRA and CDR2 YSYEKL. The DNA of the CDR3 is TGCGCCAGCAGCCAAACCTGGCGGGTGGAATCACCCCTCCACTTT. This codes for CASSQTWRVESPLHF.

The rearrangement links TRBV7-8 to TRBJ2-2; D gene uncertain. Trimming shortened V by 8 bases and J by 4 bases, and 8 bases separated the two germline ends. The CDR3 has 12 amino acids. Germline V gives CDR1 SGHVS, CDR2 FQNEAQ. The CDR3 loop reads CASAPGTGELFF. In nucleotides, the CDR3 is TGTGCCAGCGCACCGGGCACCGGGGAGCTGTTTTTT.

V is TRBV19 and J is TRBJ1-1, with TRBD1 matching 7 bases. V was clipped by 6 bases and J by 5 bases; unmatched bases: 12. This CDR3 has 15 amino acids. CDR1 is LNHDA, CDR2 SQIVND, per germline (reference sequence). For the CDR3, the DNA is TGTGCCAGTAGGGACCCGACAGGGCGGTGGACTGAAGCTTTCTTT. It yields the protein CASRDPTGRWTEAFF.

V gene TRBV19 combines with J gene TRBJ1-5; 7 bases agree with TRBD1. CDR1 LNHDA and CDR2 SQIVND come from the germline V gene (reference sequence). After removal of 0 bases from V and 7 bases from J, the junction contained 9 bases not matched to a gene. This CDR3 is 16 amino acids long. The chain's CDR3 is CASSIDSTGSGQPQHF. Written as DNA, the CDR3 is TGTGCCAGTAGTATAGACTCGACAGGGAGTGGCCAGCCCCAGCATTTT.

V usage is TRBV6-5 and J usage is TRBJ2-1, with D perhaps TRBD2 (5 bases). The V gene lost 10 bases and the J gene lost 0 bases, with 13 bases spanning the gap. Germline CDR1 is MNHEY and CDR2 is SVGAGI. This CDR3 contains 14 residues. CDR3 sequence reads: CATSPGSSYNEQFF. The CDR3 DNA is TGTGCCACCAGCCCGGGGAGCTCCTACAATGAGCAGTTCTTC.

CDR3 residues: CASSWRAQNEKLFF. Here the CDR3 DNA reads TGTGCCAGCAGCTGGCGGGCACAAAACGAAAAACTGTTTTTT. This rearrangement joins TRBV5-5 to TRBJ1-4; no reliable D call. Germline CDR1 SGHKS, CDR2 YYEKEE (reference sequence). Trimming removed 3 bases at V and 8 bases at J, with 14 bases between. The CDR3 has 14 residues.

This clone was recorded only once. This chain joins TRBV5-1 and TRBJ2-2; D is perhaps TRBD1 (5 bases). V lost 7 bases and J 2 bases, leaving 15 bases between the germline ends. Germline CDR1 is SGHRS and CDR2 is YFSETQ. The CDR3 runs to 15 residues. CDR3 loop: CASQLGHLNTGELFF. CDR3 nucleotide sequence: TGCGCCAGCCAACTTGGACACCTTAACACCGGGGAGCTGTTTTTT.

The chain combines TRBV10-2 with TRBJ1-1; 8 nucleotides agree with TRBD1. CDR1 is WSHSY, CDR2 SAAADI, per germline. Unmatched junction bases numbered 2, after V lost 5 bases and J lost 6 bases. The CDR3 totals 12 residues. As DNA, the CDR3 is TGCGCCAGCAGTACAGGGGGGGCTGAAGCTTTCTTT. Translation: CASSTGGAEAFF.

In its sample, this clone was seen a few times. Other nucleotide sequences in the sample specify the same CDR3. V is TRBV7-9 and J is TRBJ1-1, with a weak D call TRBD1 (5 bases). Between the trimmed V and J ends, which lost 3 bases and 1 base, there was a span of 6 bases. Germline CDR1 is SEHNR and CDR2 is FQNEAQ (reference sequence). This CDR3 has 13 amino acids. The CDR3 here is CASSFGGNTEAFF. CDR3 sequence (DNA): TGTGCCAGCAGCTTCGGGGGGAACACTGAAGCTTTCTTT.

This chain links TRBV15 with TRBJ1-5, with D tentatively TRBD1 (5 bases). CDR3 length: 16 residues. Germline V CDR1 and CDR2: LNHNV, YYDKDF (reference sequence). V lost 5 bases and J lost 6, with 20 bases in between. The CDR3 here is CATSPLGGGTGQPQHF. For the CDR3, the DNA is TGTGCCACCAGCCCATTGGGCGGAGGGACGGGTCAGCCCCAGCATTTT. The complete variable domain, with remaining parts taken from reference TRBV15 and TRBJ1-5, reads DAMVIQNPRYQVTQFGKPVTLSCSQTLNHNVMYWYQQKSSQAPKLLFHYYDKDFNNEADTPDNFQSRRPNTSFCFLDIRSPGLGDTAMYLCATSPLGGGTGQPQHFGDGTRLSIL.

The sample holds a few counts of this clone. The chain joins TRBV4-1 to TRBJ1-6; no reliable D call. Trimming pared 1 base from V and 0 bases from J, leaving 7 bases between. This CDR3 is 16 amino acids long. Per germline, CDR1 MGHRA and CDR2 YSYEKL. The CDR3 loop is CASSQGESSYNSPLHF. The CDR3 DNA reads TGCGCCAGCAGCCAAGGGGAGAGCTCCTATAATTCACCCCTCCACTTT.

The chain is built from TRBV19 and TRBJ1-2, with TRBD1 identical over 7 bases. Trimming took 5 bases from V and 5 from J; bases not matched to a gene: 11. The V gene's germline CDR1 is LNHDA and CDR2 SQIVND (reference sequence). The CDR3 length is 15 residues. In nucleotides, the CDR3 is TGTGCCAGTAGTGTCTCCCGGGACAGTGTATATGGCTACACCTTC. It codes for CASSVSRDSVYGYTF.

The chain is built from TRBV4-1 and TRBJ1-1, with TRBD1 as a possible D gene (6 bases). CDR3 length equals 15 residues. The germline V and J ends were trimmed by 0 bases and 1 base, with 9 bases remaining between them. CDR1 and CDR2 from the germline V gene are MGHRA and YSYEKL. The CDR3 here is CASSQEGHGNTEAFF. The CDR3 coding sequence is TGCGCCAGCAGCCAAGAGGGACACGGGAACACTGAAGCTTTCTTT.

The rearrangement links TRBV10-2 to TRBJ2-7, with TRBD2 matching over 9 bases. Per the germline V gene, CDR1 is WSHSY and CDR2 is SAAADI. The CDR3 spans 16 residues. V lost 8 bases, J lost 0 bases, and 11 bases stayed unmatched. The CDR3 region has the DNA TGCGCCAGCCTAGGGGAGAAGCGGGGGGCCTCCTACGAGCAGTACTTC. It codes for CASLGEKRGASYEQYF.

V gene TRBV28 combines with J gene TRBJ2-7; 9 bases line up with TRBD1. Germline CDR1 and CDR2: MDHEN and SYDVKM. J gave up 0 bases and V 5 bases, and 5 bases lay outside the gene matches. This CDR3 contains 15 residues. This chain's CDR3 is CASSVGTGFSYEQYF. Here the CDR3 DNA reads TGTGCCAGCAGTGTCGGGACAGGGTTCTCCTACGAGCAGTACTTC.

The V gene is TRBV2, the J gene TRBJ1-1, with D tentatively TRBD1 (5 bases). V was clipped by 10 bases and J by 0 bases, with 12 bases between them. Germline V gene sequence: CDR1 SNHLY, CDR2 FYNNEI. CDR3 length: 13 residues. The CDR3 sequence is CATEQDLNTEAFF. CDR3 bases: TGTGCCACAGAACAGGATTTGAACACTGAAGCTTTCTTT.

The chain combines TRBV5-4 with TRBJ2-5, with 9 bases that match TRBD1. The end of the DNA is better explained by TRBJ2-7, so the J call may be wrong. Germline values: CDR1 SGHNT, CDR2 YYREEE (reference sequence). The CDR3 covers 14 residues. CDR3 loop: CASSPGQGAYEQYF. The DNA of the CDR3 is TGTGCCAGCAGCCCGGGACAGGGAGCCTACGAGCAGTACTTC.

The chain links TRBV5-1 to TRBJ2-1; the match to TRBD2 covers 10 bases. Germline assignment: CDR1 SGHRS and CDR2 YFSETQ. V lost 2 bases, J lost 9 bases, and 5 bases stayed unmatched. The CDR3 extends over 14 amino acids. The CDR3 sequence is CASSLSTSGFEQFF. The CDR3 DNA reads as TGCGCCAGCAGCTTATCGACTAGCGGGTTTGAGCAGTTCTTC.

The chain employs TRBV25-1 and TRBJ2-2; the D gene is possibly TRBD1 (5 bases). The germline gives CDR1 MGHDK, CDR2 SYGVNS. The V gene lost 2 bases and the J gene lost 3 bases, with 7 bases spanning the gap. The CDR3 runs 14 residues. CDR3 residues: CASSEPRDTGELFF. The CDR3 DNA reads TGTGCCAGCAGTGAACCCAGGGACACCGGGGAGCTGTTTTTT.

This clone was seen more than once but under ten times. The genes are TRBV5-5 and TRBJ1-2, with 11 bases aligning to TRBD1. Trimming removed 4 bases from V and 4 bases from J; junction bases left unmatched: 12. There are 17 residues in the CDR3. The germline V gene has CDR1 SGHKS and CDR2 YYEKEE (reference sequence). CDR3 protein: CASSHGQGATSIYGYTF. The CDR3 nucleotides read TGTGCCAGCAGCCACGGACAGGGGGCCACCTCAATCTATGGCTACACCTTC.

As to this clone: Other DNA sequences from this sample encode an identical CDR3 as well. The V call is TRBV7-9, the J call TRBJ1-1, with unresolved D. The germline V gene has CDR1 SEHNR and CDR2 FQNEAQ (reference sequence). V was shortened by 3 bases and J by 1 base, with 6 bases between the two germline ends. This CDR3 has 13 amino acids. The CDR3 is CASSFGGNTEAFF. In nucleotides, the CDR3 is TGTGCCAGCAGCTTCGGAGGGAACACTGAAGCTTTCTTT.

As regards this clone: Relative to the germline gene, one junction end is altered; a read error may explain this. The rearrangement uses TRBV5-6 and TRBJ1-1; no firm D call. CDR1 is SGHDT, CDR2 YYEEEE, per germline. This CDR3 spans 17 amino acids. The CDR3 DNA follows: TGTGCCAGCAGCTCGGACGGACGAACGGGCGGGAACACTGAAGCTTTTTTT. This translates into CASSSDGRTGGNTEAFF.